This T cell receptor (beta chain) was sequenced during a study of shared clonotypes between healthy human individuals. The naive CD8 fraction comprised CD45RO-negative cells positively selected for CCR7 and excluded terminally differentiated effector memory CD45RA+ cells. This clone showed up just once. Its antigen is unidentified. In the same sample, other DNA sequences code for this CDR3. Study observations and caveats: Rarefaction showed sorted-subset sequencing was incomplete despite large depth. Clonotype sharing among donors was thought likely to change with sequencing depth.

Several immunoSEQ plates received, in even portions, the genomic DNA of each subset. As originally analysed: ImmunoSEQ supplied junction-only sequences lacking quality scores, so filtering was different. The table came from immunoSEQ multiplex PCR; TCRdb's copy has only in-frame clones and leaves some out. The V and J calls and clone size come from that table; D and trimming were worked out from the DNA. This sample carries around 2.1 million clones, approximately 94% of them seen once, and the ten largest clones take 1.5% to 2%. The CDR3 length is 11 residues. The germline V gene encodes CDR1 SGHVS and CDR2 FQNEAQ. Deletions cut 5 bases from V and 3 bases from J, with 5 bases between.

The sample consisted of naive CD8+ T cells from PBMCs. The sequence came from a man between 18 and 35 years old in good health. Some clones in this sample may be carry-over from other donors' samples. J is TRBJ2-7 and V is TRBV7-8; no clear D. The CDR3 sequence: CASSASYEQYF. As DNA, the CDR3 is TGTGCCAGCAGCGCCAGCTACGAGCAGTACTTC.